This T cell receptor (beta chain) was documented in a study of T-cell memory formation after mild COVID-19. This clonotype was counted a few times. Between the trimmed V and J ends, which lost 3 bases and 1 base, there was a span of 7 bases. CDR3 size: 14 residues. Using its own MiXCR run on the 5' RACE reads, TCRdb lists one record per CDR3 protein. This sample carries 450,000 to 700,000 distinct CDR3 sequences, more than 15% of them seen once, and the ten largest clones take 12%. The sample was PBMCs or a T cell subset sorted from them (not recorded which). The origin of this receptor is an adult woman who had mild COVID-19 (a few samples of this study predate the infection). Cell type and time point are not known. The V call is TRBV12-3 or TRBV12-4, the J call TRBJ1-5; D not resolved. CDR3 loop: CASSFFGSNQPQHF. The CDR3 region has the DNA TGTGCCAGCAGTTTTTTCGGAAGCAATCAGCCCCAGCATTTT.